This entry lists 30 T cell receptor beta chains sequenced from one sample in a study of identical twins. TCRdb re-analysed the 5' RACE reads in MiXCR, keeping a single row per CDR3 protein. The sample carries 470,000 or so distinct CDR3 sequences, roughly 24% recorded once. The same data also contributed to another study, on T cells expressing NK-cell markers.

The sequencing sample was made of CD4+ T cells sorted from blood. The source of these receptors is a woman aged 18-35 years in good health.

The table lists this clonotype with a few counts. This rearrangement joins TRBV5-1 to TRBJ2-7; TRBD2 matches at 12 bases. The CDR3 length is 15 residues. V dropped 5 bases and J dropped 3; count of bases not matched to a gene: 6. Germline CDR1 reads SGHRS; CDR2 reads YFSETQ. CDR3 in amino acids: CASRGTSGRHYEQYF. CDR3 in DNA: TGCGCCAGCAGGGGCACTAGCGGGAGGCACTACGAGCAGTACTTC.

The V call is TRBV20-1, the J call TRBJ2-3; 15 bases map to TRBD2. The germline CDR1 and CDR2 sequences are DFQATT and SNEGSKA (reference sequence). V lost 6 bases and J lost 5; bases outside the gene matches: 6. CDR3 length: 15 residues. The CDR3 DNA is TGCAGTGCGAGGACTAGCGGGAGGGCCAAAGATACGCAGTATTTT. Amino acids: CSARTSGRAKDTQYF.

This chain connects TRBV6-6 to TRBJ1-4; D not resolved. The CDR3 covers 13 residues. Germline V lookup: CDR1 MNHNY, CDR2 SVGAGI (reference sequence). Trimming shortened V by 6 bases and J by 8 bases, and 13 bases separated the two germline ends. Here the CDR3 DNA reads TGTGCCAGCAGCCCCCGGGGTTTGGAAAAACTGTTTTTT. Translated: CASSPRGLEKLFF.

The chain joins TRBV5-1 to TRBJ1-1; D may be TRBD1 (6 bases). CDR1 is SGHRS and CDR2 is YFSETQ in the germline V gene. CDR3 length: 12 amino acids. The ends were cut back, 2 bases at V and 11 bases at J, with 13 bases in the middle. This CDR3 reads CASSLQGPQAFF. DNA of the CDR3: TGCGCCAGCAGCTTACAGGGTCCCCAGGCTTTCTTT.

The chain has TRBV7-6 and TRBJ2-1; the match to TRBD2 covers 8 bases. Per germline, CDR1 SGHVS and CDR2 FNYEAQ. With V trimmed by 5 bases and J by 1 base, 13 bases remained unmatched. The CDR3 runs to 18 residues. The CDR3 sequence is CASSTPRERGRSYNEQFF. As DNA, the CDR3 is TGTGCCAGCAGCACCCCCCGGGAGCGGGGGCGGTCCTACAATGAGCAGTTCTTC.

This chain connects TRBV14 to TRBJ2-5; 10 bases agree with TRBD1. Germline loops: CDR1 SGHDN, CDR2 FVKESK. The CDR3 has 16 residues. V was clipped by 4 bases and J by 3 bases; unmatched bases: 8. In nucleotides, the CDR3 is TGTGCCAGCAGCCGTTGGACAGGGGGTGACAAAGAGACCCAGTACTTC. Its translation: CASSRWTGGDKETQYF.

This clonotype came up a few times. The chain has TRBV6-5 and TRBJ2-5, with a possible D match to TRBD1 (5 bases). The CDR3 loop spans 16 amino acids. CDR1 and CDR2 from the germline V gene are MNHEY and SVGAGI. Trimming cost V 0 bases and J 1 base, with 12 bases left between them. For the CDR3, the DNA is TGTGCCAGCAGTTACTCGAGAGCACAGGCCCAAGAGACCCAGTACTTC. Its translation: CASSYSRAQAQETQYF.

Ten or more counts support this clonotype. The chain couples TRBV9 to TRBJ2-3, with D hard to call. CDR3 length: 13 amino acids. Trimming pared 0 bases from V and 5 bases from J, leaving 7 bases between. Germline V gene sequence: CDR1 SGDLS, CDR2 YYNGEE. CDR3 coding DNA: TGTGCCAGCAGCGTAGAACAAATAGATACGCAGTATTTT. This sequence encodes CASSVEQIDTQYF.

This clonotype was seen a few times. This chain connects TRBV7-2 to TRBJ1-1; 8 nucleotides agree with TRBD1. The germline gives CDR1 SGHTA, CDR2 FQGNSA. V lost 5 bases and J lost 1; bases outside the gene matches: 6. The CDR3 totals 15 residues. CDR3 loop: CASSLTGAENTEAFF. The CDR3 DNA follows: TGTGCCAGCAGCCTGACAGGGGCAGAGAACACTGAAGCTTTCTTT.

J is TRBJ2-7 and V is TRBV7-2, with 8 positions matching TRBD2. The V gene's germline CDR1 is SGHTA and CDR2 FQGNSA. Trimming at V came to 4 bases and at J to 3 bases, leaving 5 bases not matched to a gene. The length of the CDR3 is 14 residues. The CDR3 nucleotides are TGTGCCAGCAGCTGGACCGGGACTAGCTACGAGCAGTACTTC. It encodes CASSWTGTSYEQYF.

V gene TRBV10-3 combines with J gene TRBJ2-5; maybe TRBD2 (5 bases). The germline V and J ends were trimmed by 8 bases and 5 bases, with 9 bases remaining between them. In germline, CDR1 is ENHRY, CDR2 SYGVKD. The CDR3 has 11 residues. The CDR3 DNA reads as TGTGCCATCGGGTCGGGGGAGACCCAGTACTTC. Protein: CAIGSGETQYF.

The CDR3 sequence: CASSRPPQGAQYF. The CDR3 DNA sequence: TGTGCCAGCAGTCGACCCCCTCAAGGGGCCCAGTACTTC. This chain uses TRBV2 with TRBJ2-5; a possible D gene is TRBD1 (5 bases). Germline V CDR1 and CDR2: SNHLY, FYNNEI. The CDR3 loop spans 13 amino acids. V was trimmed by 5 bases and J by 9 bases, leaving 16 bases between them. The full variable domain, completed using reference TRBV2 and TRBJ2-5, is EPEVTQTPSHQVTQMGQEVILRCVPISNHLYFYWYRQILGQKVEFLVSFYNNEISEKSEIFDDQFSVERPDGSNFTLKIRSTKLEDSAMYFCASSRPPQGAQYFGPGTRLLVL.

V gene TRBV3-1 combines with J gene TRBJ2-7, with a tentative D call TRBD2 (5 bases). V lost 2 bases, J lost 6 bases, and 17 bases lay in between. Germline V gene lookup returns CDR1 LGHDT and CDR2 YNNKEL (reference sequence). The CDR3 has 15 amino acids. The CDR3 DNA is TGTGCCAGCAGCCAAACGAAAGGACTTTACTCCGAGCAGTACTTC. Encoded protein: CASSQTKGLYSEQYF.

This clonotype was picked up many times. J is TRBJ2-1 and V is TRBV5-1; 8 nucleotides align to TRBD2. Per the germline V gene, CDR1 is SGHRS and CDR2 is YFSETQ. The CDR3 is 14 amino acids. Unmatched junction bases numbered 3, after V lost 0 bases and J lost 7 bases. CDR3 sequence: CASSLAGGWNEQFF. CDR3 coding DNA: TGCGCCAGCAGCTTGGCGGGAGGGTGGAATGAGCAGTTCTTC.

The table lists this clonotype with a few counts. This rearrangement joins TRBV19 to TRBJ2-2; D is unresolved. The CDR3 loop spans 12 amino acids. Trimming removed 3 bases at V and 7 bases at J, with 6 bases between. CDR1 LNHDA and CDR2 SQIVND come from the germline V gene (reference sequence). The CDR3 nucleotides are TGTGCCAGTAGTATGGTGTTCGGGGAGCTGTTTTTT. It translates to CASSMVFGELFF.

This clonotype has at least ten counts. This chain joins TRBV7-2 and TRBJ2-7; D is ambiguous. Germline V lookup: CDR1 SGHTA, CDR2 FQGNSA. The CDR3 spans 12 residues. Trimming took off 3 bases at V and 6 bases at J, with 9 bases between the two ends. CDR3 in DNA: TGTGCCAGCAGCTTGGCCTTTGGCGAGCAGTACTTC. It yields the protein CASSLAFGEQYF.

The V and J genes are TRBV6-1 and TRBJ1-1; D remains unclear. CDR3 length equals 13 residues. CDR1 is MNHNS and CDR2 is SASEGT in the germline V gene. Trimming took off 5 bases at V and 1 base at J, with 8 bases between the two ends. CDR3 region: CASSPRKNTEAFF. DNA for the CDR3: TGTGCCAGCAGTCCTAGGAAGAACACTGAAGCTTTCTTT.

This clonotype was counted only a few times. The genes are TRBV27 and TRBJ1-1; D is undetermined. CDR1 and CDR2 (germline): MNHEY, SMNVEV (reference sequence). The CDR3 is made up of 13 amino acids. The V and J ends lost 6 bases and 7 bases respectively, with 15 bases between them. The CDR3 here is CASRSLSGFEAFF. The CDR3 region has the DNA TGTGCCAGCAGGTCGTTATCGGGCTTTGAAGCTTTCTTT.

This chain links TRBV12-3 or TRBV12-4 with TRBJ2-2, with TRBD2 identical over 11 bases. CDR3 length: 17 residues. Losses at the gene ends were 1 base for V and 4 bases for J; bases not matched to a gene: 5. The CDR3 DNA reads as TGTGCCAGCAGTTTAGGCACTAGCGGGAGCTCCACCGGGGAGCTGTTTTTT. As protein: CASSLGTSGSSTGELFF.

The CDR3 reads CSASRSGAPLQQFF. The CDR3 nucleotides read TGCAGTGCTAGTCGTAGCGGCGCTCCCCTTCAGCAGTTCTTC. The chain combines TRBV20-1 with TRBJ2-1; D might be TRBD2 (6 bases). V was clipped by 3 bases and J by 11 bases, with 20 bases between them. CDR1 and CDR2 from the germline V gene are DFQATT and SNEGSKA (reference sequence). CDR3 length: 14 residues.

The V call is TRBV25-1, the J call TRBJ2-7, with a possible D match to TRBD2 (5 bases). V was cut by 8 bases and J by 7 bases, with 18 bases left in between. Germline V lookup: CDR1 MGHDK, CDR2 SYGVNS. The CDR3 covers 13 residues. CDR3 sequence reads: CASARGGVGEQYF. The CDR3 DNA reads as TGTGCCAGCGCCCGTGGAGGAGTAGGGGAGCAGTACTTC.

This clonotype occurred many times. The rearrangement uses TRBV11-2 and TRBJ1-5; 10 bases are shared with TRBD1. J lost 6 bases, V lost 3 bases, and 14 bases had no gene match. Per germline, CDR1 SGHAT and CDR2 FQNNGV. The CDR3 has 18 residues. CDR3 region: CASSFYGSGQGFSQPQHF. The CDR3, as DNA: TGTGCCAGCAGCTTCTACGGTTCGGGACAGGGGTTTAGTCAGCCCCAGCATTTT.

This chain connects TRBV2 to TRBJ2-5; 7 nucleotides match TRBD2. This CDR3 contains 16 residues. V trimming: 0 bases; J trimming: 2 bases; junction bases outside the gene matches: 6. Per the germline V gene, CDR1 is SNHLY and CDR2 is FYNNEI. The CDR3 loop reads CASSEALGRVQETQYF. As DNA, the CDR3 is TGTGCCAGCAGTGAAGCATTGGGGAGGGTACAAGAGACCCAGTACTTC.

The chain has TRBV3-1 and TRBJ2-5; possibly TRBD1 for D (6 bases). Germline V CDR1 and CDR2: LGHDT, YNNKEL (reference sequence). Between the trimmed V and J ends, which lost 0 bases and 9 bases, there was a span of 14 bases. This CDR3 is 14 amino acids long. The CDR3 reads CASSQDLQGRAQYF. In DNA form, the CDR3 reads TGTGCCAGCAGCCAAGATTTACAGGGTAGAGCCCAGTACTTC.

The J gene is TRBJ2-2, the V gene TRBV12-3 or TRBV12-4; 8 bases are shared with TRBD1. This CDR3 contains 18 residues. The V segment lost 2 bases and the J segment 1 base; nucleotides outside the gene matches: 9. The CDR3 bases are TGTGCCAGCAGTTTAAACAGGGGGTCTCCATTGAACACCGGGGAGCTGTTTTTT. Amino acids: CASSLNRGSPLNTGELFF.

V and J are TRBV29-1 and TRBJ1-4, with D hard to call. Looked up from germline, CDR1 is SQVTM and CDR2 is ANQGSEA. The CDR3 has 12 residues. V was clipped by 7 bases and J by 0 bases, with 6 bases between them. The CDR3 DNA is TGCAGCGGACGGTCAACTAATGAAAAACTGTTTTTT. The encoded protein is CSGRSTNEKLFF.

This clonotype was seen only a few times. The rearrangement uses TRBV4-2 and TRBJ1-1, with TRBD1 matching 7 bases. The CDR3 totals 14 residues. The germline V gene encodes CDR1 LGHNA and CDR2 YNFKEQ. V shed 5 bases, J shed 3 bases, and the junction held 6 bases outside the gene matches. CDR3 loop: CASSTSGQDTEAFF. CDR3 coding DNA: TGTGCCAGCAGCACCTCCGGACAGGACACTGAAGCTTTCTTT.

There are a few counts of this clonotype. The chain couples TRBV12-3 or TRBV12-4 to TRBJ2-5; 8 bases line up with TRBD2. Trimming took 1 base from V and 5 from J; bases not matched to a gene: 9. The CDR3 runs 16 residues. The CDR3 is CASSLGFGRAMETQYF. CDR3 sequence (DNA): TGTGCCAGCAGTTTAGGCTTCGGGAGGGCCATGGAGACCCAGTACTTC.

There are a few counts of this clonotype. Here the CDR3 DNA reads TGTGCCAGCAGCTTAATACCTAAGGGAGACGGGGAGCTGTTTTTT. This codes for CASSLIPKGDGELFF. This chain joins TRBV7-9 and TRBJ2-2; the D gene is possibly TRBD2 (5 bases). This CDR3 contains 15 residues. V shed 2 bases and J shed 7 bases, with 14 bases lying between them. The germline V gene has CDR1 SEHNR and CDR2 FQNEAQ (reference sequence).

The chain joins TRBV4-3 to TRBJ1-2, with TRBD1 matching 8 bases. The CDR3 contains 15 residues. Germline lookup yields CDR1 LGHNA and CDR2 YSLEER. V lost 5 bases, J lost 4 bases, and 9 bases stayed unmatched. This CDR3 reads CASSIAGGGGYGYTF. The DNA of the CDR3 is TGCGCCAGCAGCATCGCAGGGGGCGGGGGCTATGGCTACACCTTC.